Presented here are 24 T cell receptor beta chains from one specimen sequenced in a study of PD-1 blockade in classical Hodgkin lymphoma. The time point: cycle 4 day 1 (C4D1), after more than 5 weeks of nivolumab. Brentuximab vedotin exposure varied, and every patient relapsed after autologous stem cell transplantation. TCRdb keeps only in-frame clones here, not all; method: immunoSEQ multiplex PCR. This table holds roughly 50,000 clones, around 87% found once. Specimen: peripheral blood mononuclear cells (PBMCs), collected before the fourth cycle of nivolumab. The receptors here all came from a human donor with classical Hodgkin lymphoma.

As to this clone: The junction departs from the called germline gene at one end, perhaps through a read error. The rearrangement links TRBV6-1 to TRBJ2-1; D is unresolved. CDR1 and CDR2 from the germline V gene are MNHNS and SASEGT. CDR3 length: 15 amino acids. The CDR3 DNA reads as TGTGCCACCAGTGGCATTTGGAGCTCCTACAATGAGCAGTTCTTC. Its protein product is CATSGIWSSYNEQFF.

This clone was counted once. A read error may produce the germline difference seen at one junction end. V is TRBV7-7 and J is TRBJ2-2, with TRBD1 matching over 8 bases. Germline CDR1 reads SSHAT; CDR2 reads FNYEAQ (reference sequence). The CDR3 extends over 19 amino acids. CDR3 region: CASSLDRVYETRNTGELFF. For the CDR3, the DNA is TGTGCTAGCAGCCTGGACAGGGTATATGAGACGAGAAACACCGGGGAGCTGTTTTTT.

The genes are TRBV7-9 and TRBJ2-1; D not certain. This CDR3 has 12 residues. Germline V gene data show CDR1 as SEHNR and CDR2 as FQNEAQ (reference sequence). V gave up 1 base and J gave up 8 bases, with 6 bases separating them. CDR3 region: CASSLEVDEQFF. The DNA for the CDR3 is TGTGCCAGCAGCTTAGAGGTCGATGAGCAGTTCTTC.

The V gene is TRBV6-1, the J gene TRBJ1-3; possible D gene TRBD1, 5 bases. Per germline, CDR1 MNHNS and CDR2 SASEGT. Trimming took off 1 base at V and 4 bases at J, with 11 bases between the two ends. The CDR3 is 15 residues long. For the CDR3, the DNA is TGTGCCAGCAGTGAAGTCGGCGGGGCCGGAAACACCATATATTTT. Its translation is CASSEVGGAGNTIYF.

The chain uses TRBV25-1 and TRBJ2-1; TRBD2 matches at 9 bases. V dropped 6 bases and J dropped 8; count of bases not matched to a gene: 5. Per germline, CDR1 MGHDK and CDR2 SYGVNS. The CDR3 has 13 residues. The CDR3 loop is CASRPRGGDEQFF. CDR3 in DNA: TGTGCCAGCAGGCCGCGGGGGGGGGATGAGCAGTTCTTC.

The chain joins TRBV9 to TRBJ2-1, with TRBD2 identical over 11 bases. V lost 4 bases, J lost 2 bases, and 8 bases stayed unmatched. The CDR3 sequence is 17 residues long. CDR1 and CDR2 (germline): SGDLS, YYNGEE. For the CDR3, the DNA is TGTGCCAGCAGCCGACCTAATAGCGGGAGGGCCTACAATGAGCAGTTCTTC. Its protein product is CASSRPNSGRAYNEQFF. Together with reference TRBV9 and TRBJ2-1, the CDR3 gives the full variable domain: DSGVTQTPKHLITATGQRVTLRCSPRSGDLSVYWYQQSLDQGLQFLIQYYNGEERAKGNILERFSAQQFPDLHSELNLSSLELGDSALYFCASSRPNSGRAYNEQFFGPGTRLTVL.

The chain couples TRBV7-6 to TRBJ2-3; 12 nucleotides agree with TRBD2. Trimming at V came to 5 bases and at J to 0 bases, leaving 3 bases not matched to a gene. Germline assignment: CDR1 SGHVS and CDR2 FNYEAQ. CDR3 length: 16 amino acids. Here the CDR3 DNA reads TGTGCCAGCAGCGCGGGACTAGCGGGTAGCACAGATACGCAGTATTTT. This sequence encodes CASSAGLAGSTDTQYF.

The J gene is TRBJ2-1, the V gene TRBV28, with D uncertain. V lost 6 bases, J lost 6 bases, and 9 bases lay in between. The CDR3 runs 12 residues. Germline CDR1 MDHEN, CDR2 SYDVKM. CDR3 DNA: TGTGCCAGCAGCTACCTAGTCAATGAGCAGTTCTTC. Protein sequence: CASSYLVNEQFF.

This chain uses TRBV6-6 with TRBJ1-1, with TRBD1 as a possible D gene (6 bases). The length of the CDR3 is 14 residues. The ends were cut back, 10 bases at V and 4 bases at J, with 19 bases in the middle. CDR1 MNHNY and CDR2 SVGAGI come from the germline V gene (reference sequence). CDR3 coding DNA: TGTGCCACCGATCCGGGGGCTCTTGCCACTGAAGCTTTCTTT. Translated, it gives CATDPGALATEAFF.

The chain carries TRBV28 and TRBJ2-7, with a tentative D call TRBD1 (6 bases). Per germline, CDR1 MDHEN and CDR2 SYDVKM. The V and J ends lost 5 bases and 4 bases respectively, with 21 bases between them. This CDR3 has 16 amino acids. CDR3 DNA sequence: TGTGCCAGCAGTCATTCCGGGACAAGGGGATCATACGAGCAGTACTTC. This encodes CASSHSGTRGSYEQYF. Complete variable domain (other parts from reference TRBV28 and TRBJ2-7): DVKVTQSSRYLVKRTGEKVFLECVQDMDHENMFWYRQDPGLGLRLIYFSYDVKMKEKGDIPEGYSVSREKKERFSLILESASTNQTSMYLCASSHSGTRGSYEQYFGPGTRLTVT.

This chain connects TRBV7-9 to TRBJ2-3; a possible D gene is TRBD1 (5 bases). V was shortened by 5 bases and J by 0 bases, with 15 bases between the two germline ends. Germline loops: CDR1 SEHNR, CDR2 FQNEAQ (reference sequence). This CDR3 comprises 16 residues. The CDR3 reads CASSTRAAQSTDTQYF. For the CDR3, the DNA is TGTGCCAGCAGCACCAGGGCAGCGCAAAGCACAGATACGCAGTATTTT.

This chain joins TRBV5-6 and TRBJ1-5; 7 bases align to TRBD1. V was pared by 3 bases and J by 0 bases, with 9 bases of the junction left unmatched. There are 17 residues in the CDR3. CDR1 is SGHDT and CDR2 is YYEEEE in the germline V gene. The CDR3 nucleotides read TGTGCCAGCAGCTCGCATACAGGGGACTATAGCAATCAGCCCCAGCATTTT. The encoded protein is CASSSHTGDYSNQPQHF.

This chain uses TRBV4-1 with TRBJ2-5; D possibly matches TRBD1 or TRBD2 (5 bases each). V was trimmed by 1 base and J by 4 bases, leaving 7 bases between them. The germline V gene encodes CDR1 MGHRA and CDR2 YSYEKL. The length of the CDR3 is 13 residues. The DNA of the CDR3 is TGCGCCAGCAGCCAAGCCGGGACAGAGACCCAGTACTTC. Translated, it gives CASSQAGTETQYF.

This chain links TRBV7-3 with TRBJ1-1; a weak D match, TRBD1 (5 bases). This CDR3 is 15 amino acids long. The V gene lost 5 bases and the J gene lost 4 bases, with 17 bases spanning the gap. Germline V gives CDR1 SGHTA, CDR2 FQGTGA. The CDR3 DNA follows: TGTGCCAGCAGCAAAATCCGTCAGGGTACCACTGAAGCTTTCTTT. Amino acids: CASSKIRQGTTEAFF.

This clone was seen once. This chain joins TRBV6-1 and TRBJ2-7, with 9 bases aligning to TRBD1. The CDR3 is 15 residues long. The germline CDR1 and CDR2 sequences are MNHNS and SASEGT. V lost 6 bases and J lost 4; bases outside the gene matches: 10. The CDR3 spells CASRDTGTGMYEQYF. The CDR3 DNA reads TGTGCCAGCAGAGACACCGGGACAGGGATGTACGAGCAGTACTTC.

The V call is TRBV27, the J call TRBJ2-2; D not resolved. V lost 5 bases, J lost 6 bases, and 7 bases lay in between. Germline CDR1 MNHEY, CDR2 SMNVEV (reference sequence). This CDR3 spans 12 amino acids. CDR3 in amino acids: CASSNGPGELFF. As DNA, the CDR3 is TGTGCCAGCAGTAATGGTCCCGGGGAGCTGTTTTTT.

This clone is a singleton in its sample. V is TRBV5-1 and J is TRBJ1-1, with D uncertain. With 1 base removed from V and 6 bases from J, the gap between germline ends came to 13 bases. The CDR3 extends over 14 amino acids. Germline-derived CDR1 and CDR2 are SGHRS and YFSETQ. The CDR3 spells CASSLLQSGAEAFF. DNA of the CDR3: TGCGCCAGCAGCTTGTTACAATCTGGCGCTGAAGCTTTCTTT.

The chain combines TRBV7-9 with TRBJ2-5; perhaps TRBD2 as D (6 bases). The CDR3 loop spans 16 amino acids. V dropped 1 base and J dropped 4 bases, with 16 bases sitting between them. Germline loops: CDR1 SEHNR, CDR2 FQNEAQ (reference sequence). The CDR3 protein is CASSLGPYQGGETQYF. The CDR3 nucleotides read TGTGCCAGCAGCTTAGGCCCGTATCAGGGAGGAGAGACCCAGTACTTC.

V usage is TRBV19 and J usage is TRBJ2-3; D unresolved. Trimming stripped 1 base from V and 2 bases from J, with 7 bases between. Germline loops: CDR1 LNHDA, CDR2 SQIVND (reference sequence). This CDR3 is built from 14 residues. CDR3 bases: TGTGCCAGTAGTATAGGGATATCCACAGATACGCAGTATTTT. It specifies CASSIGISTDTQYF.

The chain uses TRBV25-1 and TRBJ2-7, with a weak D call TRBD1 (5 bases). The CDR3 covers 15 residues. CDR1 and CDR2 from the germline V gene are MGHDK and SYGVNS. Trimming left V 3 bases short and J 4 bases short, with 16 bases between. This chain's CDR3 is CASSDDRDFYYEQYF. DNA for the CDR3: TGTGCCAGCAGTGACGACAGAGATTTCTATTACGAGCAGTACTTC.

This clone is a singleton in its sample. V and J are TRBV9 and TRBJ2-3; D perhaps matches TRBD1 (5 bases). The germline gives CDR1 SGDLS, CDR2 YYNGEE. This CDR3 has 14 residues. The ends were cut back, 0 bases at V and 4 bases at J, with 9 bases in the middle. The CDR3 DNA reads as TGTGCCAGCAGCGTAGTTAGCAGGGCAGATACGCAGTATTTT. Amino acids: CASSVVSRADTQYF.

The chain is built from TRBV11-3 and TRBJ1-2, with D unresolved. This CDR3 has 12 residues. The V end was cut by 1 base, the J end by 4 bases, with 4 bases between. Germline-derived CDR1 and CDR2 are SGHNT and YENEEA. Written as DNA, the CDR3 is TGTGCCAGCAGCTTAGGGATCTATGGCTACACCTTC. This sequence encodes CASSLGIYGYTF.

In its sample, this clone was seen once. The chain uses TRBV7-9 and TRBJ1-6; D may be TRBD1 (6 bases). Germline V CDR1 and CDR2: SEHNR, FQNEAQ (reference sequence). V lost 1 base and J 7 bases, leaving 11 bases between the germline ends. The CDR3 is made up of 15 amino acids. In nucleotides, the CDR3 is TGTGCCAGCAGCTTAGGGCAGGGGCAAAATTCACCCCTCCACTTT. Translating gives CASSLGQGQNSPLHF.

A few counts support this clone. V and J are TRBV6-4 and TRBJ2-1; TRBD2 is a possible D gene (5 bases). The CDR3 totals 16 residues. Germline V gene lookup returns CDR1 MRHNA and CDR2 SNTAGT. V was pared by 0 bases and J by 2 bases, with 11 bases between. The CDR3 protein is CASSDSAASPYNEQFF. The CDR3 nucleotides read TGTGCCAGCAGTGACTCGGCGGCTAGCCCCTACAATGAGCAGTTCTTC.